These 9 T cell receptor beta chains share one sample of origin, sequenced in a study of blood T cells in healthy people across ages. Together with a sample-barcoded 5' primer, a J-beta primer mix was included in a second PCR lasting roughly 6 to 12 cycles. TCRdb re-analysed the 5' RACE reads in MiXCR, keeping a single row per CDR3 protein. The table lists under 1,000,000 distinct CDR3 sequences, under 40% of them singletons. The sequenced material came from blood. Receptors were obtained from a man aged 18 to 30 in good health.

This clonotype was counted only a few times. This sequence joins TRBV20-1 and TRBJ2-1, with a possible D match to TRBD2 (6 bases). The CDR3 is 15 amino acids. Germline V lookup: CDR1 DFQATT, CDR2 SNEGSKA (reference sequence). V gave up 0 bases and J gave up 8 bases, with 17 bases separating them. CDR3 coding DNA: TGCAGTGCTAGAGATTGGGGAGGAGGAGGCCATGAGCAGTTCTTC. This codes for CSARDWGGGGHEQFF.

Ten or more counts support this clonotype. This rearrangement joins TRBV12-3 or TRBV12-4 to TRBJ1-5; TRBD1 might be the D (5 bases). Trimming stripped 7 bases from V and 1 base from J, with 8 bases between. The CDR3 covers 13 residues. The CDR3 reads CASKRGSNQPQHF. The DNA for the CDR3 is TGTGCCAGCAAGCGGGGCAGCAATCAGCCCCAGCATTTT.

The chain couples TRBV7-2 to TRBJ2-1; tentatively, D is TRBD1 (6 bases). Germline CDR1 and CDR2: SGHTA and FQGNSA. The CDR3 consists of 14 residues. Trimming left V 1 base short and J 6 bases short, with 10 bases between. CDR3 sequence reads: CASSLGGHRNEQFF. The CDR3 coding sequence is TGTGCCAGCAGCTTAGGGGGACATCGCAATGAGCAGTTCTTC.

Many counts were recorded for this clonotype. The chain is built from TRBV4-3 and TRBJ2-3; tentative D call: TRBD2 (6 bases). Germline CDR1 LGHNA, CDR2 YSLEER. The CDR3 has 18 residues. The V and J ends lost 0 bases and 6 bases respectively, with 22 bases between them. The CDR3, as DNA: TGCGCCAGCAGCCAAGACCCCCAAACTAGGAGGGTGGCCGATACGCAGTATTTT. It translates to CASSQDPQTRRVADTQYF.

This chain joins TRBV12-3 or TRBV12-4 and TRBJ1-1; tentatively, D is TRBD1 (6 bases). V shed 3 bases and J shed 4 bases, with 12 bases lying between them. This CDR3 is 14 amino acids long. The CDR3: CASSLGQGITEAFF. The CDR3 DNA reads as TGTGCCAGCAGTTTGGGGCAGGGGATCACTGAAGCTTTCTTT.

This chain links TRBV6-5 with TRBJ1-2, with D tentatively TRBD1 (5 bases). Germline CDR1 and CDR2: MNHEY and SVGAGI. V lost 2 bases and J lost 2, with 12 bases in between. This CDR3 spans 15 amino acids. The CDR3 nucleotides are TGTGCCAGCAGTTACGCTCCGGGACGGAACTATGGCTACACCTTC. Translation gives CASSYAPGRNYGYTF.

The sample holds a few counts of this clonotype. The gene calls are TRBV7-9 and TRBJ2-7; 7 positions match TRBD1. Germline lookup yields CDR1 SEHNR and CDR2 FQNEAQ (reference sequence). CDR3 size: 16 residues. The junction had 6 bases not matched to a gene; V was cut back by 0 bases and J by 1 base. The CDR3 sequence is CASSLAGWDRSYEQYF. The CDR3 DNA reads TGTGCCAGCAGCTTAGCTGGATGGGACAGATCCTACGAGCAGTACTTC.

In this sample, this clonotype turned up many times. V is TRBV20-1 and J is TRBJ1-1, with a weak D call TRBD1 (5 bases). V was cut by 3 bases and J by 3 bases, with 11 bases left in between. This CDR3 comprises 13 residues. Germline V lookup: CDR1 DFQATT, CDR2 SNEGSKA (reference sequence). CDR3 amino acids: CSASAGPDTEAFF. The CDR3 nucleotides read TGCAGTGCTAGTGCAGGGCCTGACACTGAAGCTTTCTTT.

The CDR3 DNA reads as TGTGCCAGCAGCGGAGAGACAGGGGCTCCCTGTCTCCTGTTTTTT. Translation gives CASSGETGAPCLLFF. V gene TRBV7-9 combines with J gene TRBJ1-4; 8 positions match TRBD1. This CDR3 region has 15 residues. With V trimmed by 5 bases and J by 14 bases, 16 bases remained unmatched. The germline V gene has CDR1 SEHNR and CDR2 FQNEAQ (reference sequence).